A single TCR beta chain is shown here with its context. This receptor's antigen is unknown. The input lacks base qualities; no much larger clone sits a single base away. The CDR3, cysteine through phenylalanine, is 15 amino acids long. The only DNA kept is the CDR3, 45 bases in frame from the first base. The germline V gene sets CDR1 to MNHEY and CDR2 to SVGAGI. The germline V and J ends show losses of 7 bases and 6 bases respectively, and no gene match explains 9 bases of the junction. This sample stems from a study of blood T cell repertoires in COVID-19 (dated by TCRdb to about 2020). As for the study more broadly: The collaborator samples originated in the United States, Italy and Spain and spanned the acute and convalescent phases of COVID-19. The prospective study material was composed of cDNA or gDNA derived from T cells, B-cell-depleted T cells, or PBMCs. The dataset comprised deeply sampled blood TCRbeta repertoires from subjects exposed to, actively infected with, or recovered from COVID-19. The repertoires were released in a freely available public database intended as a resource for research on the immune response to SARS-CoV-2. The samples were drawn from the first 160 participants of the ongoing ImmuneRACE study and from 950 to 1,500 subjects provided by 6 global collaborators. The sample metadata nearly always contained a de-identified subject ID, COVID-19 status, age in years and sex. Where HLA class I and class II types were available, the types were taken from metadata supplied by the sample provider, not from assay-based typing. What the research found in general, with its limitations: The quantity of clinical and demographic metadata differed by source and by participant and was supplied without curation.

Another Seattle source contributed samples from volunteer blood donors who had recovered from COVID-19. The collaborating institutions used their own protocols to collect whole blood in K2EDTA tubes. For TCRbeta analysis, collaborators shipped samples in one of three forms: frozen whole blood, isolated PBMCs, or DNA extracted from either of those sample types. TCRbeta CDR3 regions were amplified from genomic DNA by means of the immunoSEQ Assay, a bias-controlled multiplex PCR. Per the source publication's procedure: The number of nucleated cells in each sample was estimated from the amplification of reference gene primers within the assay. Sequence reads were collapsed and filtered to measure the absolute abundance of every unique TCRbeta CDR3 rearrangement. Productive Simpson clonality was computed per sample as the square root of Simpson's diversity index over productive rearrangements. Imported from immuneACCESS, the table was reduced by TCRdb to in-frame sequences with V and J called. These copies leave out some clones; in studies compared against another copy, an unresolved V gene accounts for under half, and the cause of the remainder is not known. V, J and clone size are taken as reported in that table, and D and trimming were inferred from the DNA itself. The sample table holds some 300,000 clones, of which about nine tenths were seen once. Of the sample, about 7% falls within the top ten clones.

Sequencing was performed on peripheral blood. The receptor comes from a woman aged 25 to 45 who had recovered from COVID-19. The chain is encoded by TRBV6-5 joined to TRBJ2-2, and TRBD2 matches 9 of the central bases. The CDR3 has the sequence CASIRQGLASGELFF. The sequence in DNA is TGTGCCAGCATCCGTCAGGGACTAGCTTCCGGGGAGCTGTTTTTT.